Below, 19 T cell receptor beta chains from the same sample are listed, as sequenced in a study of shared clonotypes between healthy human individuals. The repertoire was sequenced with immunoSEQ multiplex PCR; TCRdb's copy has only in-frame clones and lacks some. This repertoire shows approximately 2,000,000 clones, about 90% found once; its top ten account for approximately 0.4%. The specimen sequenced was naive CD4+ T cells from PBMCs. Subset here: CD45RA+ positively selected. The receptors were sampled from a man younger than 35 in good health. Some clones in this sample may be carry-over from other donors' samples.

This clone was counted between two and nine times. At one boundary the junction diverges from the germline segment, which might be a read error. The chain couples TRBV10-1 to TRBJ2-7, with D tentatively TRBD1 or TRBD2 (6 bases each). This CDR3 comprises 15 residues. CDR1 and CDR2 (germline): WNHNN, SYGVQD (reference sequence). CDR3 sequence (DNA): TGCGCCAGCAGTGAAAGAAGGGACCGACGAGGGGGGCAGAGCTTC. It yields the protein CASSERRDRRGGQSF.

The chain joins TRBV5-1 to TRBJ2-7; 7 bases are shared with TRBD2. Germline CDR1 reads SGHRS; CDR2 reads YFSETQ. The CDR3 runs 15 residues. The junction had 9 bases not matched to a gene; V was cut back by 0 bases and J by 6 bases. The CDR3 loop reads CASSLGPGLFPEQYF. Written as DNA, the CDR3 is TGCGCCAGCAGCTTGGGGCCGGGACTATTTCCCGAGCAGTACTTC.

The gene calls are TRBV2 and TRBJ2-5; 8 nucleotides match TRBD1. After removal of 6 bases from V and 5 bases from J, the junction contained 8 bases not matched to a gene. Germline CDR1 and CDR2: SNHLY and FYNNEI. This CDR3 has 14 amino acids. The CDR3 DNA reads TGTGCCAGCAGCCCCGACAGGGGTTTTGAGACCCAGTACTTC. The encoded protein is CASSPDRGFETQYF.

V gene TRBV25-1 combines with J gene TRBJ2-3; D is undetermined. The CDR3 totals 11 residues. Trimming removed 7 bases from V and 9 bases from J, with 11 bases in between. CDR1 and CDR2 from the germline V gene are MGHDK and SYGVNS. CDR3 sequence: CASTLGPTQYF. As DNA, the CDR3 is TGTGCCAGCACCTTAGGACCGACGCAGTATTTT. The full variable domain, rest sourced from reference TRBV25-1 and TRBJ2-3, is EADIYQTPRYLVIGTGKKITLECSQTMGHDKMYWYQQDPGMELHLIHYSYGVNSTEKGDLSSESTVSRIRTEHFPLTLESARPSHTSQYLCASTLGPTQYFGPGTRLTVL.

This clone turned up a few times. CDR3 nucleotide sequence: TGCGCCAGCAGCTTGAACCCGGAGGCCCAGCATTTT. Encoded protein: CASSLNPEAQHF. V is TRBV5-1 and J is TRBJ1-5; D is unclear. In germline, CDR1 is SGHRS, CDR2 YFSETQ. The CDR3 is 12 residues long. Trimming removed 1 base at V and 11 bases at J, with 10 bases between.

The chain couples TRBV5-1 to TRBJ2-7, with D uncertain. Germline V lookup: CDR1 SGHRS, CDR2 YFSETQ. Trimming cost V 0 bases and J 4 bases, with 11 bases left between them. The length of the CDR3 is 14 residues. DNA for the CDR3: TGCGCCAGCAGCTTGGGGGCTGACGGATACGAGCAGTACTTC. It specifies CASSLGADGYEQYF.

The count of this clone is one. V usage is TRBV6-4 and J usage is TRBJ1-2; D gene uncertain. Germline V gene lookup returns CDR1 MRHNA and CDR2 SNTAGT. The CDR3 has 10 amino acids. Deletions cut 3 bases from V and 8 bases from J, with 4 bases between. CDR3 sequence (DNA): TGTGCCAGCAGTGAAGAAGGCTACACCTTC. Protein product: CASSEEGYTF.

The chain's CDR3 is CASSLDVNSYEQYF. DNA of the CDR3: TGTGCCAGCAGCTTGGACGTCAATTCCTACGAGCAGTACTTC. The chain combines TRBV5-6 with TRBJ2-7; D is unclear. The CDR3 consists of 14 residues. V was clipped by 0 bases and J by 1 base, with 8 bases between them. CDR1 and CDR2 (germline): SGHDT, YYEEEE.

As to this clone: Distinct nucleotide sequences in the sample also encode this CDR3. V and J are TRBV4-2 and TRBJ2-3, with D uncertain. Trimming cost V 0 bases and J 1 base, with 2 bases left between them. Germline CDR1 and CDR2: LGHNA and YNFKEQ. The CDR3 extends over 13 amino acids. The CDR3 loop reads CASSQDRTDTQYF. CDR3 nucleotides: TGTGCCAGCAGCCAAGACCGCACAGATACGCAGTATTTT.

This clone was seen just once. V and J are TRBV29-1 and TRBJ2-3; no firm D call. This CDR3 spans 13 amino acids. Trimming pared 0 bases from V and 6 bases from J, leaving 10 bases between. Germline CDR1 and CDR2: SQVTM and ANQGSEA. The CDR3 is CSVEDTQRDTQYF. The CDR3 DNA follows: TGCAGCGTTGAAGATACCCAACGGGATACGCAGTATTTT.

The CDR3 loop reads CASSLGGALEAFF. In DNA, the CDR3 is TGTGCCAGCAGCTTAGGGGGGGCTCTTGAAGCTTTCTTT. This chain joins TRBV7-9 and TRBJ1-1, with a possible D match to TRBD1 (6 bases). Between the trimmed V and J ends, which lost 1 base and 7 bases, there was a span of 10 bases. The CDR3 totals 13 residues. In germline, CDR1 is SEHNR, CDR2 FQNEAQ (reference sequence).

CDR3 in amino acids: CATKGLSAGNEKLFF. As DNA, the CDR3 is TGTGCCACCAAGGGATTATCAGCGGGGAATGAAAAACTGTTTTTT. The rearrangement links TRBV28 to TRBJ1-4; no definite D call. V was clipped by 10 bases and J by 5 bases, with 20 bases between them. Germline V lookup: CDR1 MDHEN, CDR2 SYDVKM. The CDR3 loop spans 15 amino acids.

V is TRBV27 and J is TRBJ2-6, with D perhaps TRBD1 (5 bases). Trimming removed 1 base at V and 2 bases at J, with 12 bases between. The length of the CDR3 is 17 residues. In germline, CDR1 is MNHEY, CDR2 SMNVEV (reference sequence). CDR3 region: CASSLLAGNAGANVLTF. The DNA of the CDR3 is TGTGCCAGCAGTTTATTGGCAGGGAACGCTGGGGCCAACGTCCTGACTTTC.

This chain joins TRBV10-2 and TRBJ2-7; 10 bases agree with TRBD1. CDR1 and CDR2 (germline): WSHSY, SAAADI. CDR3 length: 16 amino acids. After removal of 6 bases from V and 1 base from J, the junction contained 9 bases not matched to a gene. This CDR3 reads CASRISPGQGSYEQYF. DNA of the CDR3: TGCGCCAGCAGAATCTCGCCGGGACAGGGGTCCTACGAGCAGTACTTC.

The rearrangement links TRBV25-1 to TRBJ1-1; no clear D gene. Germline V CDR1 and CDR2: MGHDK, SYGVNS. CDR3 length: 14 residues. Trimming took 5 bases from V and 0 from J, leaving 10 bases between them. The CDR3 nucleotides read TGTGCCAGCAGTAGGTCCGGGGTGAACACTGAAGCTTTCTTT. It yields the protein CASSRSGVNTEAFF.

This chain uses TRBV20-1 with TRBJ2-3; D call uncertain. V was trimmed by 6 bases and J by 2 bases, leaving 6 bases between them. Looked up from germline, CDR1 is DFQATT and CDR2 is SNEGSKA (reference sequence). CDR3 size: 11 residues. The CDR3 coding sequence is TGCAGTGCCTTGGTCACAGATACGCAGTATTTT. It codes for CSALVTDTQYF.

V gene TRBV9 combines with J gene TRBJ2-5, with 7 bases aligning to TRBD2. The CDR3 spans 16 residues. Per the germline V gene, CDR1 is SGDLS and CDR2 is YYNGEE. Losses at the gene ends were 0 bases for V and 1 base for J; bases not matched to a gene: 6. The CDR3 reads CASSVDVGRTQETQYF. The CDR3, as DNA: TGTGCCAGCAGCGTAGATGTCGGGAGGACCCAAGAGACCCAGTACTTC.

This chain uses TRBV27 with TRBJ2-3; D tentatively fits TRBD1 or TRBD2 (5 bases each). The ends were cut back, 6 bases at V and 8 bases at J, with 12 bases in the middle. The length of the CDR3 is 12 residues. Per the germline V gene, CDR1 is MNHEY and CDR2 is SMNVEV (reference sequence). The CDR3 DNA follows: TGTGCCAGCAGATCCGGGGCCTCTACGCAGTATTTT. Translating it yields CASRSGASTQYF.

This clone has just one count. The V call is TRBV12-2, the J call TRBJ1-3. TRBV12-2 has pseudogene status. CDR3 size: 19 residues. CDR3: CASRLERGVNPTLGNTIYF. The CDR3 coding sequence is TGTGCAAGTCGCTTAGAACGAGGGGTAAATCCTACGTTAGGAAACACCATATATTTT.